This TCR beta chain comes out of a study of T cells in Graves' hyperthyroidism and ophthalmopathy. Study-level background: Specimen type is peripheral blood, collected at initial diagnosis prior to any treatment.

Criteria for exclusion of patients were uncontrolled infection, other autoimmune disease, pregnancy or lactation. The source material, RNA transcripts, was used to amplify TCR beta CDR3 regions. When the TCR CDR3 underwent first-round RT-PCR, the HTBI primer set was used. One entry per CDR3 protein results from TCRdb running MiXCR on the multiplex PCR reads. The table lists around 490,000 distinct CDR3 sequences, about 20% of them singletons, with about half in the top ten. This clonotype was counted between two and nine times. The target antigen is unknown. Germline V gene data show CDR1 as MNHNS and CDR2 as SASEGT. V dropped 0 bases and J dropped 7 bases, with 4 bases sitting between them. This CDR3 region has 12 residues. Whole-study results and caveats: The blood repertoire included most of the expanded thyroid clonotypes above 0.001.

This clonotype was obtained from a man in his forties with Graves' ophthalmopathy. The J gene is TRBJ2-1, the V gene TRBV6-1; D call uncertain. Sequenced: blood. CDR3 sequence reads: CASSEAWNEQFF. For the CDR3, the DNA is TGTGCCAGCAGTGAAGCGTGGAATGAGCAGTTCTTC.